Reported below is one TCR beta chain. The data derive from a study of CD8 T cells in Susac syndrome. Germline V gene data show CDR1 as MNHEY and CDR2 as SVGEGT. There are 17 residues in the CDR3. V dropped 6 bases and J dropped 5 bases, with 22 bases sitting between them. Healthy donors served as the controls. They were matched for age and sex. Both CD4+ and CD8+ T cells were negatively isolated, and TEMRA cells underwent FACS enrichment. Random hexamers were used to reverse transcribe an amount of about 0.5 to 1 ug RNA. The CDR3 of TCR beta was amplified by immunoSEQ multiplex PCR across 54 Vbeta and 13 Jbeta. One entry per CDR3 protein results from TCRdb running MiXCR on the immunoSEQ multiplex PCR reads. The top ten hold about 0.12% of the sample, which has about 120,000 distinct CDR3 sequences, 85% to 95% seen once.

The gene calls are TRBV6-2 or TRBV6-3 and TRBJ2-2; possibly TRBD1 or TRBD2 for D (5 bases each). Sequenced: CD8+ T cells from PBMCs. The origin of this receptor is a human donor in good health. In nucleotides, the CDR3 is TGTGCCAGCAGCCGCTCAGCAGGGACCACAAGGACCGGGGAGCTGTTTTTT. The encoded protein is CASSRSAGTTRTGELFF.